This TCR beta chain was profiled in a study of cytomegalovirus exposure and HLA in healthy donors. The PCR employed 60 Vbeta primers together with 13 Jbeta primers. As handled by the study authors: Later work found around 72 million unique TCR beta chains, with approximately 12 million shared. The method was immunoSEQ multiplex PCR; TCRdb's version includes in-frame clones alone and lacks a portion of them. Clonal size and the V and J genes are those of that table, whereas D and trimming came from the DNA. In the table there are 150,000 to 200,000 clones, about 80% of which are singletons. Broader study findings: As a later analysis showed, several of the most significant clusters appeared to be linked to common viral pathogens.

In regard to this clone: Its antigen remains unidentified.

After removal of 4 bases from V and 6 bases from J, the junction contained 5 bases not matched to a gene. This CDR3 region has 13 residues. CDR1 is SQVTM and CDR2 is ANQGSEA in the germline V gene. This sequence was found in a man aged 18-30 years in good health and CMV-seropositive. The chain combines TRBV29-1 with TRBJ1-4; 7 bases agree with TRBD1. Sequencing input: PBMCs. CDR3 region: CSVVTGMDEKLFF. CDR3 DNA sequence: TGCAGCGTTGTGACAGGGATGGATGAAAAACTGTTTTTT.